This entry lists 9 T cell receptor beta chains sequenced from one sample in a study of cytomegalovirus exposure and HLA in healthy donors. The PCR employed 60 Vbeta primers together with 13 Jbeta primers. Sequencing was performed with immunoSEQ multiplex PCR; in TCRdb, only in-frame clones are kept and a portion is missing. In the table there are more than 150,000 clones, roughly 77% of which are singletons. Sequencing was performed on PBMCs. Every receptor here comes from a woman aged 25 to 45 in good health and CMV-seronegative.

V and J are TRBV9 and TRBJ2-1; 8 bases map to TRBD2. The CDR3 has 15 amino acids. Trimming at V came to 3 bases and at J to 0 bases, leaving 2 bases not matched to a gene. Germline-derived CDR1 and CDR2 are SGDLS and YYNGEE. The CDR3: CASSASGSSYNEQFF. The CDR3 coding sequence is TGTGCCAGCAGCGCGAGCGGGAGCTCCTACAATGAGCAGTTCTTC.

The CDR3 DNA follows: TGTGCCACCAGCAGAGGGGACAGGGGACCTCCTCTCATGAACACTGAAGCTTTCTTT. Protein: CATSRGDRGPPLMNTEAFF. The rearrangement joins TRBV15 to TRBJ1-1, with TRBD1 matching 10 bases. The germline gives CDR1 LNHNV, CDR2 YYDKDF (reference sequence). Germline trimming cut 1 base from V and 0 bases from J; bases unmatched to any gene: 11. The length of the CDR3 is 19 residues.

This clone occurred a few times. The chain has TRBV19 and TRBJ1-2; TRBD1 might be the D (5 bases). The CDR3 contains 12 residues. The germline gives CDR1 LNHDA, CDR2 SQIVND (reference sequence). The V gene lost 8 bases and the J gene lost 1 base, with 8 bases spanning the gap. The CDR3 bases are TGTGCCAGTCAGACAGATAACTATGGCTACACCTTC. As protein: CASQTDNYGYTF. Together with reference TRBV19 and TRBJ1-2, the CDR3 gives the full variable domain: DGGITQSPKYLFRKEGQNVTLSCEQNLNHDAMYWYRQDPGQGLRLIYYSQIVNDFQKGDIAEGYSVSREKKESFPLTVTSAQKNPTAFYLCASQTDNYGYTFGSGTRLTVV.

The rearrangement joins TRBV27 to TRBJ1-5; 7 bases fit TRBD1. The CDR3 contains 15 residues. The V gene end was trimmed by 6 bases and the J gene end by 4 bases; junction bases not matched to a gene: 9. The germline CDR1 and CDR2 sequences are MNHEY and SMNVEV (reference sequence). CDR3 in amino acids: CASSQGTVPNQPQHF. The CDR3 DNA reads as TGTGCCAGCAGCCAAGGGACAGTCCCAAATCAGCCCCAGCATTTT.

This chain joins TRBV10-1 and TRBJ2-3; 8 bases match TRBD2. The ends lost 3 bases at V and 7 bases at J; junction bases unmatched: 15. The CDR3 runs 17 residues. The germline V gene encodes CDR1 WNHNN and CDR2 SYGVQD (reference sequence). The DNA for the CDR3 is TGCGCCAGCAGTGAAGGTACTAGCGGAAAAGCACGCAATACGCAGTATTTT. Translating gives CASSEGTSGKARNTQYF.

The chain carries TRBV6-5 and TRBJ2-1; a possible D gene is TRBD1 (5 bases). The CDR3 spans 12 residues. Trimming shortened V by 5 bases and J by 9 bases, and 11 bases separated the two germline ends. CDR1 is MNHEY and CDR2 is SVGAGI in the germline V gene. CDR3 DNA sequence: TGTGCCAGCAGTCGGACATCAACTGAGCAGTTCTTC. Protein: CASSRTSTEQFF.

V usage is TRBV5-5 and J usage is TRBJ2-5; D uncertain. V lost 1 base and J lost 4, with 2 bases in between. This CDR3 is 11 amino acids long. Germline assignment: CDR1 SGHKS and CDR2 YYEKEE (reference sequence). This chain's CDR3 is CASSLLETQYF. The CDR3 DNA sequence: TGTGCCAGCAGCTTGCTAGAGACCCAGTACTTC. Drawing the rest from reference TRBV5-5 and TRBJ2-5, the complete variable domain is DAGVTQSPTHLIKTRGQQVTLRCSPISGHKSVSWYQQVLGQGPQFIFQYYEKEERGRGNFPDRFSARQFPNYSSELNVNALLLGDSALYLCASSLLETQYFGPGTRLLVL.

In DNA, the CDR3 is TGTGCCAGCAGTTATGGGAGTGGGAATGAAAAACTGTTTTTT. It codes for CASSYGSGNEKLFF. The chain recombines TRBV6-5 with TRBJ1-4; D gene uncertain. Trimming took off 3 bases at V and 5 bases at J, with 10 bases between the two ends. Germline CDR1 is MNHEY and CDR2 is SVGAGI. The CDR3 loop spans 14 amino acids.

The chain links TRBV19 to TRBJ2-5; the match to TRBD1 covers 8 bases. The CDR3 runs 13 residues. Trimming at V came to 5 bases and at J to 7 bases, leaving 6 bases not matched to a gene. In germline, CDR1 is LNHDA, CDR2 SQIVND (reference sequence). CDR3 nucleotides: TGTGCCAGTAGTCCTGGACAGGGCGGGACCCAGTACTTC. Amino acid sequence: CASSPGQGGTQYF.